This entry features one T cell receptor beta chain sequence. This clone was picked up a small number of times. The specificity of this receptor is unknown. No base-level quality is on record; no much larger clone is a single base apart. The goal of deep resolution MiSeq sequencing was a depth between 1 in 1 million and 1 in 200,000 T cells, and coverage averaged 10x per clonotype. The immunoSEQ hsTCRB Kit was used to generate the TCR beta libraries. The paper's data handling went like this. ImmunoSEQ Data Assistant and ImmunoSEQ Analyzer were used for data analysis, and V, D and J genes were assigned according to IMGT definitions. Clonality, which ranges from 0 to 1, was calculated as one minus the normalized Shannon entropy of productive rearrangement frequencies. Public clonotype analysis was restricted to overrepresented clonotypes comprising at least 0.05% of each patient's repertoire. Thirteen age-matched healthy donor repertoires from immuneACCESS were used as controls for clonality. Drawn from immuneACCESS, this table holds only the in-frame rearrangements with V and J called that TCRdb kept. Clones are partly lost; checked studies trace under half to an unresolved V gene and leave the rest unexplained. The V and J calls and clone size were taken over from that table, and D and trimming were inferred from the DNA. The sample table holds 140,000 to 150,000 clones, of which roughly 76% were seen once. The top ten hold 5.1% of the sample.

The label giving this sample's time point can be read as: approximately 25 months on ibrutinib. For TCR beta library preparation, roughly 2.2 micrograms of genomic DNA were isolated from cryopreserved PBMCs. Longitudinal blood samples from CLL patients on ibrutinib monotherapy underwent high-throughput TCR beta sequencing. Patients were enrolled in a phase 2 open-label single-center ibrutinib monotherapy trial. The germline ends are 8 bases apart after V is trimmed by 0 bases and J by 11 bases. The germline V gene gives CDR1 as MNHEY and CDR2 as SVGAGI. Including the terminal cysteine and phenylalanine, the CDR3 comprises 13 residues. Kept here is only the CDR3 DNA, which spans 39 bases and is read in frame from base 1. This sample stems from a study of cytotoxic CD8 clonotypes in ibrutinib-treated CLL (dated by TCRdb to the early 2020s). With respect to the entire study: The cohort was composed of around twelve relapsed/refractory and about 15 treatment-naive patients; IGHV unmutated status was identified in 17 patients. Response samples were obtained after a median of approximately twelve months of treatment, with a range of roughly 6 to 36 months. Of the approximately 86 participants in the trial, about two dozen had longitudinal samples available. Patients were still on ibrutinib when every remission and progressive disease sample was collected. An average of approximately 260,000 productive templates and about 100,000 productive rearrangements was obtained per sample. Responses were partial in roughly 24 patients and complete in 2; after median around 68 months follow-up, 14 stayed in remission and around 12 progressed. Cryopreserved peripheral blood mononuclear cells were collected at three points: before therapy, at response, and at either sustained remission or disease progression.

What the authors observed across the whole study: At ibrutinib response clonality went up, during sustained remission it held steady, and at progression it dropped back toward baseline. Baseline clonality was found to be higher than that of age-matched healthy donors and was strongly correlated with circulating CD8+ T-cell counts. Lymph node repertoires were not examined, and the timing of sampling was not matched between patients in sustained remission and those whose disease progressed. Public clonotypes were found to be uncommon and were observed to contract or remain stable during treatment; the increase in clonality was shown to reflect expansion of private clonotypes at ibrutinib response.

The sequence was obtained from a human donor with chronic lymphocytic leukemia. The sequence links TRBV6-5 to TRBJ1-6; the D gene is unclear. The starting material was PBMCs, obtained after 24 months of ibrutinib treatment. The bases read TGTGCCAGCAGTTACTCCCGGCCTCCACCCCTCCACTTT. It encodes CASSYSRPPPLHF.